These 32 T cell receptor beta chains share one sample of origin, sequenced in a study of cytomegalovirus exposure and HLA in healthy donors. In the PCR, 60 Vbeta and 13 Jbeta primers were used. The data were produced by immunoSEQ multiplex PCR, yet TCRdb's version contains in-frame clones alone and is incomplete. The data show over 90,000 clones, about 74% seen once. Input material: PBMCs. The receptors derive from a woman aged 45-60 years in good health and CMV-seropositive.

This clone was recorded only once. This sequence joins TRBV5-4 and TRBJ2-3; 7 bases match TRBD1. This CDR3 is 16 amino acids long. Per the germline V gene, CDR1 is SGHNT and CDR2 is YYREEE (reference sequence). The V gene end was trimmed by 4 bases and the J gene end by 0 bases; junction bases not matched to a gene: 8. The CDR3 loop reads CASSLDPDRSTDTQYF. CDR3 sequence (DNA): TGTGCCAGCAGCCTGGACCCGGACAGGAGCACAGATACGCAGTATTTT.

The CDR3 DNA is TGTGCCAGCAGCCCCTTTGAGTCCACCAGCGAGGGAGAGCAGTACTTC. Its translation: CASSPFESTSEGEQYF. The chain is built from TRBV7-8 and TRBJ2-7, with a weak D call TRBD2 (5 bases). This CDR3 has 16 amino acids. CDR1 is SGHVS, CDR2 FQNEAQ, per germline. V was cut by 5 bases and J by 7 bases, with 24 bases left in between.

This clone was picked up a small number of times. This chain uses TRBV29-1 with TRBJ1-2, with D possibly being TRBD1 (5 bases). Trimming removed 3 bases at V and 6 bases at J, with 8 bases between. The CDR3 loop spans 11 amino acids. Per germline, CDR1 SQVTM and CDR2 ANQGSEA. CDR3 DNA sequence: TGCAGCGTTGACAGGGTGGATGGCTACACCTTC. Amino acids: CSVDRVDGYTF.

This clone was detected only once. The chain carries TRBV5-4 and TRBJ2-5; 7 nucleotides agree with TRBD1. CDR3 size: 13 residues. The ends lost 4 bases at V and 5 bases at J; junction bases unmatched: 5. In germline, CDR1 is SGHNT, CDR2 YYREEE (reference sequence). The CDR3 here is CASSTGQVETQYF. Written as DNA, the CDR3 is TGTGCCAGCAGCACCGGACAGGTGGAGACCCAGTACTTC. Full variable domain (missing parts from reference TRBV5-4 and TRBJ2-5): ETGVTQSPTHLIKTRGQQVTLRCSSQSGHNTVSWYQQALGQGPQFIFQYYREEENGRGNFPPRFSGLQFPNYSSELNVNALELDDSALYLCASSTGQVETQYFGPGTRLLVL.

The rearrangement joins TRBV30 to TRBJ1-2; TRBD1 agrees at 8 bases. The CDR3 sequence is 13 residues long. The J segment lost 4 bases and the V segment lost 4 bases, leaving 5 bases of the junction unmatched. Germline assignment: CDR1 GTSNPN and CDR2 SVGIG (reference sequence). For the CDR3, the DNA is TGTGCCTGGATGAGGCAGGGGGCCTATGGCTACACCTTC. Its protein product is CAWMRQGAYGYTF.

The V and J genes are TRBV7-9 and TRBJ2-7, with TRBD2 matching 11 bases. CDR3 length: 13 amino acids. CDR1 and CDR2 from the germline V gene are SEHNR and FQNEAQ (reference sequence). CDR3 residues: CSGRLAGSYEQYF. The CDR3 region has the DNA TGTTCCGGCCGACTAGCGGGGTCCTACGAGCAGTACTTC.

This sequence joins TRBV5-1 and TRBJ2-1; D may be TRBD2 (7 bases). V shed 0 bases and J shed 6 bases, with 10 bases lying between them. The length of the CDR3 is 14 residues. Germline lookup yields CDR1 SGHRS and CDR2 YFSETQ. The CDR3 nucleotides are TGCGCCAGCAGCTTGGAGGGGGGGATCAATGAGCAGTTCTTC. It is translated as CASSLEGGINEQFF.

The chain is built from TRBV5-1 and TRBJ2-1; D is undetermined. V was shortened by 7 bases and J by 1 base, with 15 bases between the two germline ends. This CDR3 spans 15 amino acids. Germline CDR1 is SGHRS and CDR2 is YFSETQ. CDR3 region: CASSPTVSSYNEQFF. In nucleotides, the CDR3 is TGCGCCAGCTCCCCTACTGTGTCGTCCTACAATGAGCAGTTCTTC.

V usage is TRBV6-5 and J usage is TRBJ1-6; no definite D call. This CDR3 contains 13 residues. Germline lookup yields CDR1 MNHEY and CDR2 SVGAGI. V was trimmed by 7 bases and J by 6 bases, leaving 10 bases between them. The CDR3 is CASTARINSPLHF. In DNA form, the CDR3 reads TGTGCCAGCACAGCCAGGATTAATTCACCCCTCCACTTT.

This clone was seen only a few times. The chain has TRBV4-3 and TRBJ2-7, with 8 bases matching TRBD2. Germline CDR1 and CDR2: LGHNA and YSLEER. The CDR3 extends over 16 amino acids. With V trimmed by 0 bases and J by 1 base, 5 bases remained unmatched. DNA for the CDR3: TGCGCCAGCAGCCAAGAGTGGCTAGCGGGTTCCTACGAGCAGTACTTC. This translates into CASSQEWLAGSYEQYF.

The chain joins TRBV28 to TRBJ2-7; D remains unclear. Trimming shortened V by 4 bases and J by 5 bases, and 12 bases separated the two germline ends. Germline CDR1 is MDHEN and CDR2 is SYDVKM. The CDR3 has 13 residues. CDR3 nucleotide sequence: TGTGCCAGCAGTTCCCTTTTTTTCCACGAGCAGTACTTC. Translation: CASSSLFFHEQYF.

The chain has TRBV28 and TRBJ2-7; D is perhaps TRBD1 (6 bases). The CDR3 length is 13 residues. V gave up 2 bases and J gave up 7 bases, with 12 bases separating them. Germline V gene lookup returns CDR1 MDHEN and CDR2 SYDVKM. The CDR3 DNA follows: TGTGCCAGCAGTTTAATCTCCGACAGGGAGCAGTACTTC. Protein sequence: CASSLISDREQYF.

The chain recombines TRBV19 with TRBJ1-2; D perhaps matches TRBD1 (5 bases). The CDR3 has 14 residues. Germline assignment: CDR1 LNHDA and CDR2 SQIVND (reference sequence). V was pared by 4 bases and J by 4 bases, with 13 bases between. The CDR3, as DNA: TGTGCCAGTAGTAGGAGTCAGGGTTCCTATGGCTACACCTTC. Translated: CASSRSQGSYGYTF.

This chain links TRBV6-5 with TRBJ1-1; unclear D gene. Trimming stripped 8 bases from V and 3 bases from J, with 10 bases between. The CDR3 runs to 12 residues. Germline CDR1 is MNHEY and CDR2 is SVGAGI. The CDR3 here is CASHTMDTEAFF. The CDR3 DNA follows: TGTGCCAGCCATACAATGGACACTGAAGCTTTCTTT.

The chain links TRBV5-4 to TRBJ2-7, with 7 positions matching TRBD2. Trimming took 3 bases from V and 7 from J; bases not matched to a gene: 16. CDR1 and CDR2 (germline): SGHNT, YYREEE (reference sequence). The CDR3 has 16 residues. The CDR3 spells CASSSGGGSFRGEQYF. The DNA of the CDR3 is TGTGCCAGCAGCTCTGGCGGCGGGAGCTTTCGTGGGGAGCAGTACTTC.

The rearrangement joins TRBV4-3 to TRBJ2-5; 10 positions match TRBD2. CDR3 length equals 14 residues. Trimming at V came to 5 bases and at J to 3 bases, leaving 3 bases not matched to a gene. CDR1 and CDR2 from the germline V gene are LGHNA and YSLEER. DNA of the CDR3: TGCGCCAGCAGCATACTAGCGGGGAAAGAGACCCAGTACTTC. This sequence encodes CASSILAGKETQYF.

The CDR3, as DNA: TGCGCCAGCAGCCAAGGGGGCAAGACAGGGTACGAGCAGTACTTC. Its protein is CASSQGGKTGYEQYF. This chain connects TRBV4-3 to TRBJ2-7, with 7 bases identical to TRBD1. The CDR3 is made up of 15 amino acids. CDR1 LGHNA and CDR2 YSLEER come from the germline V gene. The V gene end was trimmed by 1 base and the J gene end by 4 bases; junction bases not matched to a gene: 7.

The chain couples TRBV28 to TRBJ2-5, with unresolved D. This CDR3 is built from 13 residues. V was pared by 3 bases and J by 5 bases, with 10 bases between. From germline, CDR1 is MDHEN and CDR2 SYDVKM. The CDR3 DNA is TGTGCCAGCAGTTTCCAGACTGAGGAGACCCAGTACTTC. Encoded protein: CASSFQTEETQYF.

The chain is built from TRBV29-1 and TRBJ2-6; 11 bases align to TRBD2. This CDR3 region has 18 residues. V was pared by 6 bases and J by 0 bases, with 10 bases of the junction left unmatched. Germline CDR1 is SQVTM and CDR2 is ANQGSEA. Here the CDR3 reads CSVYDPGLAVSGANVLTF. CDR3 nucleotide sequence: TGCAGCGTCTACGACCCGGGACTAGCGGTCTCTGGGGCCAACGTCCTGACTTTC.

V and J are TRBV5-1 and TRBJ2-3; maybe TRBD1 (5 bases). Trimming stripped 0 bases from V and 6 bases from J, with 11 bases between. Looked up from germline, CDR1 is SGHRS and CDR2 is YFSETQ. This CDR3 spans 14 amino acids. CDR3 amino acids: CASSLELSGDTQYF. The DNA of the CDR3 is TGCGCCAGCAGCTTGGAACTGTCAGGGGATACGCAGTATTTT.

The gene calls are TRBV7-2 and TRBJ1-1; the D gene is possibly TRBD1 (6 bases). Trimming removed 2 bases at V and 11 bases at J, with 12 bases between. Germline lookup yields CDR1 SGHTA and CDR2 FQGNSA. The CDR3 totals 12 residues. The CDR3 DNA is TGTGCCAGCAGCTTACCCTGGACAGACGCTTTCTTT. Translating gives CASSLPWTDAFF. The complete variable domain, with remaining parts taken from reference TRBV7-2 and TRBJ1-1, reads GAGVSQSPSNKVTEKGKDVELRCDPISGHTALYWYRQSLGQGLEFLIYFQGNSAPDKSGLPSDRFSAERTGGSVSTLTIQRTQQEDSAVYLCASSLPWTDAFFGQGTRLTVV.

The chain's CDR3 is CASSLEGEENTEAFF. DNA of the CDR3: TGCGCCAGCAGCTTGGAAGGGGAGGAGAACACTGAAGCTTTCTTT. The chain has TRBV5-1 and TRBJ1-1, with a weak D call TRBD1 (5 bases). Germline V gene sequence: CDR1 SGHRS, CDR2 YFSETQ. CDR3 length: 15 amino acids. V lost 0 bases to trimming and J lost 1 base, with 10 bases between them.

This clone appeared a few times. The chain uses TRBV28 and TRBJ2-7; 7 nucleotides align to TRBD1. The germline V gene encodes CDR1 MDHEN and CDR2 SYDVKM. V gave up 10 bases and J gave up 5 bases; unmatched junction bases: 11. This CDR3 is 13 amino acids long. The chain's CDR3 is CATTTGSVNEQYF. The CDR3 DNA sequence: TGTGCCACCACGACAGGGTCGGTCAACGAGCAGTACTTC. The full variable domain, with the rest looked up from reference TRBV28 and TRBJ2-7, is DVKVTQSSRYLVKRTGEKVFLECVQDMDHENMFWYRQDPGLGLRLIYFSYDVKMKEKGDIPEGYSVSREKKERFSLILESASTNQTSMYLCATTTGSVNEQYFGPGTRLTVT.

This clone was seen a single time. The chain joins TRBV6-1 to TRBJ2-7, with 10 bases fitting TRBD2. Germline assignment: CDR1 MNHNS and CDR2 SASEGT. V gave up 7 bases and J gave up 5 bases; unmatched junction bases: 5. The CDR3 covers 13 residues. CDR3 bases: TGTGCCAGCAAGGGGCTAGCGGGAGACGAGCAGTACTTC. Amino acids: CASKGLAGDEQYF.

For this clone: Other DNA sequences in the sample encode the same CDR3. This chain joins TRBV6-1 and TRBJ2-4; 15 bases are a match to TRBD2. With V trimmed by 9 bases and J by 10 bases, 1 base remained unmatched. The germline gives CDR1 MNHNS, CDR2 SASEGT. The CDR3 extends over 12 amino acids. CDR3 protein: CASGLAGGIQYF. In DNA, the CDR3 is TGTGCCAGTGGACTAGCGGGGGGGATTCAGTACTTC.

V usage is TRBV4-3 and J usage is TRBJ2-7; D may be TRBD1 (6 bases). Germline CDR1 is LGHNA and CDR2 is YSLEER. The V gene lost 0 bases and the J gene lost 9 bases, with 12 bases spanning the gap. The CDR3 length is 13 residues. The CDR3 DNA reads TGCGCCAGCAGCCAAGATAGGCGGACAGCGCAGTACTTC. Amino acids: CASSQDRRTAQYF.

This clone was observed a few times. V usage is TRBV4-3 and J usage is TRBJ2-7, with 12 bases fitting TRBD1. With V trimmed by 1 base and J by 5 bases, 3 bases remained unmatched. This CDR3 is 15 amino acids long. Germline V gives CDR1 LGHNA, CDR2 YSLEER. The DNA of the CDR3 is TGCGCCAGCAGCCAAGGGGGACAGGGGGCAGACGAGCAGTACTTC. Protein sequence: CASSQGGQGADEQYF.

The V call is TRBV7-2, the J call TRBJ1-3; D gene uncertain. The CDR3 consists of 14 residues. Germline values: CDR1 SGHTA, CDR2 FQGNSA. V was trimmed by 2 bases and J by 6 bases, leaving 11 bases between them. The CDR3 here is CASSLRGMKNTIYF. DNA for the CDR3: TGTGCCAGCAGCTTAAGAGGGATGAAAAACACCATATATTTT.

The CDR3 DNA reads as TGTGCCAGCAGCTTAGGAGGGACAGGATCGACCTATGGCTACACCTTC. Its protein product is CASSLGGTGSTYGYTF. The genes are TRBV11-2 and TRBJ1-2; the match to TRBD1 covers 8 bases. CDR3 size: 16 residues. The V gene's germline CDR1 is SGHAT and CDR2 FQNNGV. Trimming removed 1 base from V and 4 bases from J; junction bases left unmatched: 8.

The chain couples TRBV9 to TRBJ2-5; 10 bases map to TRBD2. V lost 4 bases, J lost 5 bases, and 11 bases stayed unmatched. Germline loops: CDR1 SGDLS, CDR2 YYNGEE. The CDR3 length is 16 residues. CDR3: CASSFSSGSMGETQYF. The CDR3, as DNA: TGTGCCAGCAGCTTCTCTAGCGGGAGTATGGGGGAGACCCAGTACTTC.

The V call is TRBV28, the J call TRBJ2-5; 14 nucleotides align to TRBD2. Germline assignment: CDR1 MDHEN and CDR2 SYDVKM. This CDR3 has 16 amino acids. The junction had 9 bases not matched to a gene; V was cut back by 6 bases and J by 6 bases. The CDR3 here is CASRTSGRAALKTQYF. The CDR3, as DNA: TGTGCCAGCAGGACTAGCGGGAGGGCCGCCCTGAAGACCCAGTACTTC. Full variable domain (rest looked up from reference TRBV28 and TRBJ2-5): DVKVTQSSRYLVKRTGEKVFLECVQDMDHENMFWYRQDPGLGLRLIYFSYDVKMKEKGDIPEGYSVSREKKERFSLILESASTNQTSMYLCASRTSGRAALKTQYFGPGTRLLVL.

The V and J genes are TRBV10-2 and TRBJ1-5, with 7 positions matching TRBD1. Trimming took 8 bases from V and 6 from J; bases not matched to a gene: 25. Looked up from germline, CDR1 is WSHSY and CDR2 is SAAADI. This CDR3 has 19 residues. CDR3 protein: CASRDGVGTGELLSQPQHF. CDR3 sequence (DNA): TGCGCCAGCCGGGATGGGGTGGGAACAGGGGAATTACTGAGTCAGCCCCAGCATTTT.